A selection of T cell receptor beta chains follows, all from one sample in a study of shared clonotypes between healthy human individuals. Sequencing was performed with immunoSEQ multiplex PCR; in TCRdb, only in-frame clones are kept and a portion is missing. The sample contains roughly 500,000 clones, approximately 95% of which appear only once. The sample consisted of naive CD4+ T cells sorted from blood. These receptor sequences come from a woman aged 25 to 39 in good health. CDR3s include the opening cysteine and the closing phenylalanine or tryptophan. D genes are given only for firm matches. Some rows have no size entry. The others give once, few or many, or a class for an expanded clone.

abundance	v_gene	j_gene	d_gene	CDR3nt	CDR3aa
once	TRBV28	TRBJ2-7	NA	TGTGCCAGCAGTTTCCATTCACGCAGCTACGAGCAGTACTTC	CASSFHSRSYEQYF
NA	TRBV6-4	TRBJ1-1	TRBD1	TGTGCCAGCAGCGCCTACAGGGGCCCGTGGGCGAACACTGAAGCTTTCTTT	CASSAYRGPWANTEAFF
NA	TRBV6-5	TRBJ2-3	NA	TGTGCCAGCAGAGTTCCAAGCACAGATACGCAGTATTTT	CASRVPSTDTQYF
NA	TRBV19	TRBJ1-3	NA	TGTGCCAGTATTTACAAGAGCTCTGGAAACACCATATATTTT	CASIYKSSGNTIYF
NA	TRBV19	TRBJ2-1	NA	TGTGCCAGTAGTACCGACTACAATATCTACAATGAGCAGTTCTTC	CASSTDYNIYNEQFF
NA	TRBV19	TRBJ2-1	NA	TGTGCCAGTAGTATAGGGCTAGGGTTGGCCAATGAGCAGTTCTTC	CASSIGLGLANEQFF
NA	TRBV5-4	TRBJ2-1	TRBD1	TGTGCCAGCAGCGAGGACAGGGGGCTGTATGAGCAGTTCTTC	CASSEDRGLYEQFF
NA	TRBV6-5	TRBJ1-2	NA	TGTGCCAGCAGCTTGGACGGCTTCTATGGCTACACCTTC	CASSLDGFYGYTF
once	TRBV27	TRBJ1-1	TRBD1	TGTGCCAGCAGTTCAACAGGGGTCAGGATTGAAGCTTTCTTT	CASSSTGVRIEAFF
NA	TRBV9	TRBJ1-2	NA	TGTGCCAGCAGCGTGCCACCTAACTATGGCTACACCTTC	CASSVPPNYGYTF
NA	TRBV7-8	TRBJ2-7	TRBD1	TGTGCCAGCAGCAACACCCGCACGGGACAGGGGGTGCCCTACGAGCAGTACTTC	CASSNTRTGQGVPYEQYF
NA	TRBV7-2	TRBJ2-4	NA	TGTGCCAGCACCCAACAGGACGGAAACATTCAGTACTTC	CASTQQDGNIQYF
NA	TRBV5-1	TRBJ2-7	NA	TGCGCCAGCAGCTTTTCTGGATACGAGCAGTACTTC	CASSFSGYEQYF
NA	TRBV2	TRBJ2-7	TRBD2	TGTGCCAGCAGCGGACTAGTCTACGAGCAGTACTTC	CASSGLVYEQYF
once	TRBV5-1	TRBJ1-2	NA	TGCGCCAGCAGCCCCCGACAGTGGAGCCTATATGGCTACACCTTC	CASSPRQWSLYGYTF
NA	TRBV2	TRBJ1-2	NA	TGTGCCACAGGGGTTTTAGATGGCTACACCTTC	CATGVLDGYTF
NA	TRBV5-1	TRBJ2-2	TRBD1	TGCGCCAGCACCGACGGACAGGGTTGGACCGGGGAGCTGTTTTTT	CASTDGQGWTGELFF
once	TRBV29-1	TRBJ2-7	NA	TGCAGCGTTCAGGGGTGTCGCTGGTACGAGCAGTACTTC	CSVQGCRWYEQYF
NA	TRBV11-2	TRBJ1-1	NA	TGTGCCAGCAGCTTAGTAGGTATGAACACTGAAGCTTTCTTT	CASSLVGMNTEAFF
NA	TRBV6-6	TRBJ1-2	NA	TGTGCCAGCAGTCCCTGGGACCAAAACTATGGCTACACCTTC	CASSPWDQNYGYTF